Presented here are 31 T cell receptor beta chains from one specimen sequenced in a study of blood T cell repertoires in COVID-19. The protocol was immunoSEQ multiplex PCR, while the TCRdb copy is restricted to in-frame clones and leaves out a portion. The sample has just over 250,000 clones, roughly 80% seen once; the top ten hold 3.5% to 5%. Sequenced material: PBMCs or T cells enriched from blood (not recorded which). The receptors here all came from a man in his thirties or forties with acute COVID-19.

In DNA form, the CDR3 reads TGTGCCAGTCACCCTTTAGGGGGTTCTAATGAAAAACTGTTTTTT. This encodes CASHPLGGSNEKLFF. The gene calls are TRBV19 and TRBJ1-4; D might be TRBD1 (6 bases). CDR3 size: 15 residues. V was cut by 8 bases and J by 3 bases, with 16 bases left in between. Germline V lookup: CDR1 LNHDA, CDR2 SQIVND (reference sequence). The full variable domain, with the rest looked up from reference TRBV19 and TRBJ1-4, is DGGITQSPKYLFRKEGQNVTLSCEQNLNHDAMYWYRQDPGQGLRLIYYSQIVNDFQKGDIAEGYSVSREKKESFPLTVTSAQKNPTAFYLCASHPLGGSNEKLFFGSGTQLSVL.

The chain employs TRBV9 and TRBJ1-1, with D uncertain. Trimming removed 0 bases at V and 10 bases at J, with 16 bases between. This CDR3 has 14 amino acids. Germline V gene lookup returns CDR1 SGDLS and CDR2 YYNGEE. The CDR3 spells CASSVDALDGVAFF. The CDR3 DNA reads TGTGCCAGCAGCGTAGATGCCCTAGACGGGGTAGCTTTCTTT. The whole variable domain, filled in from reference TRBV9 and TRBJ1-1, reads DSGVTQTPKHLITATGQRVTLRCSPRSGDLSVYWYQQSLDQGLQFLIQYYNGEERAKGNILERFSAQQFPDLHSELNLSSLELGDSALYFCASSVDALDGVAFFGQGTRLTVV.

The V gene is TRBV6-5, the J gene TRBJ1-1; possibly TRBD1 for D (5 bases). Germline V gene data show CDR1 as MNHEY and CDR2 as SVGAGI. The germline V and J ends were trimmed by 2 bases and 1 base, with 11 bases remaining between them. This CDR3 comprises 15 residues. CDR3 coding DNA: TGTGCCAGCAGTTACGCCCTTACAGGGAACACTGAAGCTTTCTTT. Encoded protein: CASSYALTGNTEAFF.

V usage is TRBV27 and J usage is TRBJ1-1; maybe TRBD1 (6 bases). This CDR3 is built from 15 residues. V dropped 6 bases and J dropped 0 bases, with 14 bases sitting between them. The germline CDR1 and CDR2 sequences are MNHEY and SMNVEV (reference sequence). CDR3 sequence reads: CASRNLQGLNTEAFF. CDR3 in DNA: TGTGCCAGCAGGAACTTACAGGGATTGAACACTGAAGCTTTCTTT.

The chain carries TRBV28 and TRBJ1-2, with no clear D. Trimming removed 3 bases from V and 5 bases from J, with 16 bases in between. The CDR3 runs to 15 residues. From germline, CDR1 is MDHEN and CDR2 SYDVKM. The CDR3 is CASSFPRGTDYGYTF. Written as DNA, the CDR3 is TGTGCCAGCAGTTTCCCCCGAGGAACCGATTATGGCTACACCTTC.

This clone showed up just once. The CDR3 nucleotides read TGTGCCAGTAGTATAGCGGGAGGGGGTGACTATGGCTACACCTTC. This gives the protein CASSIAGGGDYGYTF. The chain joins TRBV19 to TRBJ1-2; D perhaps matches TRBD1 (6 bases). V was cut by 1 base and J by 3 bases, with 12 bases left in between. The CDR3 has 15 residues. Germline V gives CDR1 LNHDA, CDR2 SQIVND (reference sequence).

The table lists this clone with a few counts. J is TRBJ1-1 and V is TRBV19; 9 bases align to TRBD1. J lost 3 bases, V lost 7 bases, and 9 bases had no gene match. Germline CDR1 LNHDA, CDR2 SQIVND (reference sequence). This CDR3 spans 15 amino acids. The CDR3 DNA follows: TGTGCCAGTAATGGGAGGACAGGGGTTTACACTGAAGCTTTCTTT. Protein product: CASNGRTGVYTEAFF.

A remark on this clone: Different DNA sequences within this sample yield the same CDR3. J is TRBJ1-5 and V is TRBV24-1; D possibly corresponds to TRBD1 (6 bases). Per the germline V gene, CDR1 is KGHDR and CDR2 is SFDVKD. The CDR3 is 12 amino acids. V lost 3 bases and J lost 7, with 6 bases in between. For the CDR3, the DNA is TGTGCCACCAGTGATGGGGGCCAGCCCCAGCATTTT. Encoded protein: CATSDGGQPQHF.

The CDR3 region has the DNA TGTGCCACCAGTGCGGGGAGGGACGAAAAACTGTTTTTT. Amino acids: CATSAGRDEKLFF. The chain recombines TRBV24-1 with TRBJ1-4; D perhaps matches TRBD1 (5 bases). The V gene lost 5 bases and the J gene lost 8 bases, with 11 bases spanning the gap. Germline lookup yields CDR1 KGHDR and CDR2 SFDVKD. CDR3 length: 13 residues.

This rearrangement joins TRBV19 to TRBJ2-6; D is possibly TRBD1 (5 bases). This CDR3 has 16 amino acids. Trimming cost V 3 bases and J 0 bases, with 9 bases left between them. Germline V gene sequence: CDR1 LNHDA, CDR2 SQIVND (reference sequence). The CDR3 here is CASSIQGDSGANVLTF. CDR3 in DNA: TGTGCCAGTAGTATTCAGGGTGACTCTGGGGCCAACGTCCTGACTTTC.

The gene calls are TRBV6-5 and TRBJ1-1, with 12 bases lining up with TRBD1. The CDR3 is 16 amino acids. The germline gives CDR1 MNHEY, CDR2 SVGAGI. V lost 2 bases, J lost 5 bases, and 6 bases stayed unmatched. The CDR3 DNA follows: TGTGCCAGCAGTTACCCGGGACAGGGGGCGGGAACTGAAGCTTTCTTT. Translating gives CASSYPGQGAGTEAFF.

The V and J genes are TRBV28 and TRBJ2-3, with D perhaps matching TRBD2 (7 bases). The CDR3 has 15 amino acids. The ends were cut back, 5 bases at V and 8 bases at J, with 20 bases in the middle. Germline CDR1 MDHEN, CDR2 SYDVKM. CDR3 loop: CASSGEGVGISTQYF. The CDR3 DNA follows: TGTGCCAGCAGTGGGGAGGGGGTGGGGATAAGTACGCAGTATTTT.

The chain uses TRBV28 and TRBJ1-2; tentatively, D is TRBD1 (5 bases). Germline loops: CDR1 MDHEN, CDR2 SYDVKM. With 8 bases removed from V and 1 base from J, the gap between germline ends came to 11 bases. The CDR3 totals 13 residues. The CDR3, as DNA: TGTGCCAGCGGAGACAGTTATAACTATGGCTACACCTTC. It is translated as CASGDSYNYGYTF.

This sequence joins TRBV7-9 and TRBJ1-2, with D perhaps matching TRBD1 (6 bases). This CDR3 spans 15 amino acids. The V end lost 3 bases, the J end lost 5 bases, and 16 bases lay between the germline ends. The germline gives CDR1 SEHNR, CDR2 FQNEAQ (reference sequence). CDR3 DNA sequence: TGTGCCAGCAGCTTGTTACAGGGCCCGCGATATGGCTACACCTTC. It yields the protein CASSLLQGPRYGYTF.

V is TRBV3-1 (or the pseudogene TRBV3-2) and J is TRBJ2-3, with D possibly TRBD1 on 5 matching bases. CDR1 and CDR2 (germline): LGHDT, YNNKEL (reference sequence). This CDR3 region has 12 residues. The V and J ends lost 0 bases and 8 bases respectively, with 6 bases between them. The CDR3 loop reads CASSQEDSTQYF. The CDR3 nucleotides read TGTGCCAGCAGCCAAGAAGACAGTACGCAGTATTTT.

The chain employs TRBV4-1 and TRBJ1-1; possibly TRBD1 for D (6 bases). Germline V lookup: CDR1 MGHRA, CDR2 YSYEKL. The CDR3 loop spans 15 amino acids. The germline V and J ends were trimmed by 5 bases and 2 bases, with 15 bases remaining between them. The CDR3 DNA is TGCGCCAGCAGCTCGAGCGGCAGGGGTAACACTGAAGCTTTCTTT. It codes for CASSSSGRGNTEAFF.

The genes are TRBV6-4 and TRBJ2-1; TRBD2 agrees at 12 bases. After removal of 4 bases from V and 9 bases from J, the junction contained 7 bases not matched to a gene. The CDR3 sequence is 15 residues long. Per germline, CDR1 MRHNA and CDR2 SNTAGT. The CDR3 DNA is TGTGCCAGCAGTGCGACTAGCGGGAGTGTTGTTGAGCAGTTCTTC. This encodes CASSATSGSVVEQFF.

This sequence joins TRBV4-1 and TRBJ1-1, with TRBD1 matching 8 bases. CDR3 length: 16 residues. Germline CDR1 reads MGHRA; CDR2 reads YSYEKL. Trimming at V came to 8 bases and at J to 2 bases, leaving 13 bases not matched to a gene. The CDR3, as DNA: TGCGCCAGCGGGATACAAACAGGGGGACCCAACACTGAAGCTTTCTTT. This sequence encodes CASGIQTGGPNTEAFF.

J is TRBJ2-1 and V is TRBV6-4; D possibly corresponds to TRBD1 (5 bases). Germline V gene data show CDR1 as MRHNA and CDR2 as SNTAGT. The CDR3 sequence is 13 residues long. Trimming took 2 bases from V and 6 from J, leaving 8 bases between them. The DNA of the CDR3 is TGTGCCAGCAGTGACAGCCAGGGCAATGAGCAGTTCTTC. Residues: CASSDSQGNEQFF.

V gene TRBV6-4 combines with J gene TRBJ2-1; 10 nucleotides line up with TRBD1. J gave up 9 bases and V 8 bases, and 13 bases lay outside the gene matches. Germline loops: CDR1 MRHNA, CDR2 SNTAGT. The CDR3 spans 15 residues. The CDR3 here is CASDPGDRGPGEQFF. The CDR3 DNA sequence: TGTGCCAGCGACCCGGGAGACAGGGGGCCTGGTGAGCAGTTCTTC.

The chain combines TRBV6-5 with TRBJ1-5, with 7 nucleotides matching TRBD1. CDR3 length: 15 residues. Looked up from germline, CDR1 is MNHEY and CDR2 is SVGAGI. The J segment lost 2 bases and the V segment lost 4 bases, leaving 5 bases of the junction unmatched. DNA for the CDR3: TGTGCCAGCAGTTCGACAGGGCGGCGCAATCAGCCCCAGCATTTT. This translates into CASSSTGRRNQPQHF.

This clone came up once. The chain carries TRBV7-9 and TRBJ2-2, with a weak D call TRBD1 (6 bases). Looked up from germline, CDR1 is SEHNR and CDR2 is FQNEAQ (reference sequence). This CDR3 has 14 amino acids. Between the trimmed V and J ends, which lost 6 bases and 7 bases, there was a span of 15 bases. CDR3 sequence reads: CASRSETGSGELFF. Here the CDR3 DNA reads TGTGCCAGCAGATCCGAGACAGGAAGCGGGGAGCTGTTTTTT.

The chain carries TRBV19 and TRBJ2-1; TRBD2 agrees at 11 bases. Looked up from germline, CDR1 is LNHDA and CDR2 is SQIVND (reference sequence). Unmatched junction bases numbered 3, after V lost 5 bases and J lost 15 bases. The CDR3 is 11 amino acids. CDR3 nucleotides: TGTGCCAGTAGTGGTAGCGGGAGGGGGTTCTTC. This translates into CASSGSGRGFF.

A single count supports this clone. The chain couples TRBV7-2 to TRBJ1-1; D gene ambiguous. The CDR3 loop spans 12 amino acids. CDR1 and CDR2 from the germline V gene are SGHTA and FQGNSA. Trimming took 5 bases from V and 11 from J, leaving 15 bases between them. The CDR3 spells CASSQRSQRAFF. CDR3 nucleotides: TGTGCCAGCAGCCAGAGGTCGCAGCGGGCTTTCTTT.

The V gene is TRBV7-9, the J gene TRBJ2-3, with D possibly TRBD1 on 6 matching bases. Germline CDR1 reads SEHNR; CDR2 reads FQNEAQ (reference sequence). The CDR3 is 13 residues long. The germline V and J ends were trimmed by 5 bases and 4 bases, with 10 bases remaining between them. The CDR3 sequence is CASSPTGPDTQYF. CDR3 bases: TGTGCCAGCAGCCCAACAGGGCCAGATACGCAGTATTTT.

V usage is TRBV5-6 and J usage is TRBJ1-5, with TRBD1 as a possible D gene (6 bases). V was clipped by 0 bases and J by 10 bases, with 14 bases between them. CDR1 is SGHDT and CDR2 is YYEEEE in the germline V gene. The CDR3 loop spans 14 amino acids. This CDR3 reads CASSLGRGSAPQHF. The CDR3 coding sequence is TGTGCCAGCAGCTTGGGCAGGGGCTCTGCACCCCAGCATTTT.

This clone has only a few counts. The chain's CDR3 is CASSPGRDYEQYV. The DNA for the CDR3 is TGTGCCAGCTCACCTGGCCGGGACTACGAGCAGTACGTC. The chain is built from TRBV18 and TRBJ2-7; a possible D gene is TRBD2 (5 bases). Germline CDR1 KGHSH, CDR2 LQKENI. V lost 3 bases and J lost 3, with 9 bases in between. The CDR3 covers 13 residues.

The rearrangement joins TRBV18 to TRBJ2-5, with 8 bases fitting TRBD2. Germline values: CDR1 KGHSH, CDR2 LQKENI. With 6 bases clipped from V and 5 bases from J, the junction kept 14 bases outside the gene matches. This CDR3 comprises 16 residues. This CDR3 reads CASSPMNSGSRETQYF. The DNA of the CDR3 is TGTGCCAGCTCTCCCATGAACAGCGGGAGTAGGGAGACCCAGTACTTC.

The V and J genes are TRBV5-1 and TRBJ2-1, with TRBD1 identical over 9 bases. The germline V gene has CDR1 SGHRS and CDR2 YFSETQ. This CDR3 contains 15 residues. The junction had 8 bases not matched to a gene; V was cut back by 5 bases and J by 5 bases. The DNA for the CDR3 is TGCGCCAGCAGTCCGCAGGGACAGGGTCACAATGAGCAGTTCTTC. Amino acid sequence: CASSPQGQGHNEQFF.

The V and J genes are TRBV9 and TRBJ2-1; D unresolved. This CDR3 spans 13 amino acids. CDR1 SGDLS and CDR2 YYNGEE come from the germline V gene. V was shortened by 1 base and J by 7 bases, with 9 bases between the two germline ends. The CDR3 loop reads CASSVLSANEQFF. DNA for the CDR3: TGTGCCAGCAGCGTACTAAGCGCGAATGAGCAGTTCTTC.

This sequence joins TRBV3-1 (or the pseudogene TRBV3-2) and TRBJ1-2; 9 bases agree with TRBD1. V shed 3 bases and J 4 bases; nucleotides not matched to a gene: 12. Germline CDR1 is LGHDT and CDR2 is YNNKEL (reference sequence). This CDR3 has 17 amino acids. The CDR3 DNA is TGTGCCAGCAGCCAGCCATCCGGGACAGGGTACCCCTATGGCTACACCTTC. It is translated as CASSQPSGTGYPYGYTF.